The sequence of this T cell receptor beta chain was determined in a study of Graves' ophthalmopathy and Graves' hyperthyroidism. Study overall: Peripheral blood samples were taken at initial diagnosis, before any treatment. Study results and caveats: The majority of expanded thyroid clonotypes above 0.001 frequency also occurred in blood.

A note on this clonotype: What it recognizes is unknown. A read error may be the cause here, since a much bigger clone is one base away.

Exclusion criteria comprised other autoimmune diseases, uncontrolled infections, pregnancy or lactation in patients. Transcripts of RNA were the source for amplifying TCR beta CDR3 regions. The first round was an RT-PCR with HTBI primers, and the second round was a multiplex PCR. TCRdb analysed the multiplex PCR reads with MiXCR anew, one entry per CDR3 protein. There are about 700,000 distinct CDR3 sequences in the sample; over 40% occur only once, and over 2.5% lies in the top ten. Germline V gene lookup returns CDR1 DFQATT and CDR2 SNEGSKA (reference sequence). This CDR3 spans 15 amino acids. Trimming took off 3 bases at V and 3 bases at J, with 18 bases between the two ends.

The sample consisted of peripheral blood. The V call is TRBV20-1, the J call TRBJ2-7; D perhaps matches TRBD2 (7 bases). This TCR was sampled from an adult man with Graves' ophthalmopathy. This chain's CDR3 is CSASAKGGSVYEQYF. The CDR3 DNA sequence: TGCAGTGCTAGCGCGAAGGGGGGGAGCGTCTACGAGCAGTACTTC.